These T cell receptor beta chains were read from a single sample in a study of CD8 T cells in ankylosing spondylitis. Each CDR3 protein gets one entry after TCRdb re-called the 5' RACE reads with MiXCR. This table holds 250,000 to 350,000 distinct CDR3 sequences, around 19% found once. Sequencing used blood, either unsorted or a sorted T cell fraction (not recorded which). These receptors were obtained from a male donor with ankylosing spondylitis or in good health (not recorded which). CDR3s leave out the opening cysteine and the closing phenylalanine or tryptophan.

TRBV19 ASTITIHTGELF
TRBV12-3/TRBV12-4 ASKVGTGNTEAF
TRBV5-6 ASSKGQAYTGELF
TRBV28 ASSLRTPYNEQF
TRBV5-1 ASSLFPHDRGQSPLH
TRBV6-6 ASSRGTGNTIY
TRBV5-1 ASSFGSGQETQY
TRBV5-5 ASSLGLAGTDTQY
TRBV10-3 AIRPGTGVETQY
TRBV5-1 ASSPSGRTDTQY
TRBV6-5 ASSSRGGESTDTQY
TRBV27 ASSLFSGSYPKDTQY
TRBV11-2 ASSLAYRRVGNTIY
TRBV12-3/TRBV12-4 ASRPTGGETQY
TRBV15 ATSSQRWEGSYGYT
TRBV2 ASSDGEKTQY
TRBV7-2 ASCLGQKETQY
TRBV12-3/TRBV12-4 ASSLFSADTQY
TRBV27 ASSLPLAGGPVEQF
TRBV6-4 ASSDTGGTDTQY
TRBV9 ASSATTGGNSPLH
TRBV20-1 SARDLYGGNEQF
TRBV11-2 ASSLEGHLSGANVLT
TRBV2 ASRARHEQF
TRBV20-1 SASWAGGPSYNEQF
TRBV20-1 SAMGAAETQY
TRBV6-1 ASSRLASSGTDTEAF
TRBV12-3/TRBV12-4 ASSFITGGYSNQPQH